The 9 T cell receptor beta chains listed next were all sequenced from one sample in a study of blood T cells in healthy people across ages. For the second PCR, which ran for roughly 7 to 11 cycles, a sample-barcoded 5' primer and a J-beta primer mix were used. TCRdb reprocessed the 5' RACE reads with MiXCR, giving one entry per CDR3 protein. The sample holds approximately 940,000 distinct CDR3 sequences, 45% to 50% seen once. Sequenced input: blood. Every receptor here comes from a man aged 25 to 40 in good health.

The chain combines TRBV5-1 with TRBJ2-7; D remains ambiguous. The CDR3 contains 13 residues. V lost 2 bases and J 3 bases, leaving 9 bases between the germline ends. CDR1 and CDR2 (germline): SGHRS, YFSETQ. The CDR3 bases are TGCGCCAGCAGCTTATATCAGTTCTACGAGCAGTACTTC. It is translated as CASSLYQFYEQYF.

This clonotype was seen a handful of times. This chain links TRBV4-3 with TRBJ2-1; possibly TRBD2 for D (6 bases). Germline CDR1 is LGHNA and CDR2 is YSLEER. V gave up 0 bases and J gave up 3 bases, with 9 bases separating them. The CDR3 has 15 amino acids. CDR3 protein: CASSQEGLHYNEQFF. As DNA, the CDR3 is TGCGCCAGCAGCCAAGAGGGACTGCACTACAATGAGCAGTTCTTC.

This clonotype was seen only a few times. The chain employs TRBV20-1 and TRBJ2-4; possible D gene TRBD1, 5 bases. V shed 6 bases and J shed 1 base, with 13 bases lying between them. Germline CDR1 DFQATT, CDR2 SNEGSKA (reference sequence). This CDR3 has 14 residues. CDR3 loop: CSAATGDAKNIQYF. The CDR3 nucleotides read TGCAGTGCGGCTACAGGAGACGCCAAAAACATTCAGTACTTC.

The chain employs TRBV3-1 and TRBJ1-1; no clear D. Germline lookup yields CDR1 LGHDT and CDR2 YNNKEL (reference sequence). V was clipped by 3 bases and J by 4 bases, with 9 bases between them. The CDR3 extends over 13 amino acids. The CDR3: CASSQGETTEAFF. DNA for the CDR3: TGTGCCAGCAGCCAGGGCGAGACCACTGAAGCTTTCTTT.

The chain uses TRBV5-1 and TRBJ2-1, with 7 bases fitting TRBD1. J lost 3 bases, V lost 6 bases, and 9 bases had no gene match. This CDR3 region has 15 residues. Germline CDR1 and CDR2: SGHRS and YFSETQ. The chain's CDR3 is CASTQRQGNYNEQFF. CDR3 nucleotides: TGCGCCAGCACCCAGCGACAGGGTAACTACAATGAGCAGTTCTTC.

This clonotype has ten or more counts. The V and J genes are TRBV6-5 and TRBJ2-7, with a possible D match to TRBD2 (6 bases). CDR3 length: 14 residues. CDR1 and CDR2 (germline): MNHEY, SVGAGI. Trimming cost V 3 bases and J 3 bases, with 12 bases left between them. This CDR3 is CASSYSRGSYEQYF. For the CDR3, the DNA is TGTGCCAGCAGTTATTCACGGGGGAGCTACGAGCAGTACTTC.

This clonotype was detected only a few times. This chain joins TRBV4-2 and TRBJ2-7; 9 bases are a match to TRBD1. This CDR3 has 19 amino acids. Trimming removed 1 base from V and 6 bases from J; junction bases left unmatched: 19. CDR1 and CDR2 (germline): LGHNA, YNFKEQ. CDR3 sequence: CASSQVDRGEFWGSSEQYF. The DNA of the CDR3 is TGTGCCAGCAGCCAAGTGGACAGGGGAGAGTTTTGGGGGTCTTCCGAGCAGTACTTC.

This clonotype has at least ten counts. The chain links TRBV12-3 or TRBV12-4 to TRBJ1-1, with 7 positions matching TRBD1. The CDR3 runs 14 residues. The V and J ends lost 6 bases and 3 bases, in that order; junction bases with no gene match: 7. CDR3 in amino acids: CASSRDSFYTEAFF. The CDR3 DNA reads TGTGCCAGCAGCCGGGACAGCTTCTACACTGAAGCTTTCTTT.

A few counts support this clonotype. V is TRBV3-1 and J is TRBJ1-5; 9 bases align to TRBD1. Germline CDR1 is LGHDT and CDR2 is YNNKEL (reference sequence). The length of the CDR3 is 14 residues. J lost 11 bases, V lost 1 base, and 6 bases had no gene match. CDR3 in amino acids: CASSQGQGVMTQHF. CDR3 nucleotide sequence: TGTGCCAGCAGCCAAGGACAGGGGGTGATGACCCAGCATTTT.